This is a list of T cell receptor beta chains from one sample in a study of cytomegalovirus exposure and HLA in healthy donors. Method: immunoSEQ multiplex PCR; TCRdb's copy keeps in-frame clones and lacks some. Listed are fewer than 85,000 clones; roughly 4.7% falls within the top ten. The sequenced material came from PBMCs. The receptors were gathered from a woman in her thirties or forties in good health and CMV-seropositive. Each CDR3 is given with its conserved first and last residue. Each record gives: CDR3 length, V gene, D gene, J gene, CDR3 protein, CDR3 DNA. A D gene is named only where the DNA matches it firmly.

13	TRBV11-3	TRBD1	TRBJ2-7	CASSSGQDYEQYF	TGTGCCAGCAGCTCGGGACAGGACTACGAGCAGTACTTC
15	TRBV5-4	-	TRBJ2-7	CASSEVEQGSYEQYF	TGTGCCAGCAGCGAGGTCGAACAGGGATCCTACGAGCAGTACTTC
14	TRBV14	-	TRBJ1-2	CASSQDLGQHGYTF	TGTGCCAGCAGCCAAGATCTCGGACAGCATGGCTACACCTTC
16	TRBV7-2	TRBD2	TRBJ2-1	CASSLQLAGGRSEQFF	TGTGCCAGCAGCTTACAACTAGCGGGGGGGCGAAGTGAGCAGTTCTTC
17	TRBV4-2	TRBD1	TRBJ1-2	CASSQGDEDRAVYGYTF	TGTGCCAGCAGCCAAGGGGATGAGGACAGGGCGGTCTATGGCTACACCTTC
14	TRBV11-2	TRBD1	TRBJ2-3	CASSQDRVTDTQYF	TGTGCCAGCAGCCAGGACAGGGTGACAGATACGCAGTATTTT
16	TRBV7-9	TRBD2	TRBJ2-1	CASSLRTSGGFNEQFF	TGTGCCAGCAGCTTAAGGACTAGCGGGGGGTTCAATGAGCAGTTCTTC
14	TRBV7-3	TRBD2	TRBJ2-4	CASRATGGENIQYF	TGTGCCAGCAGGGCTACGGGGGGTGAAAACATTCAGTACTTC
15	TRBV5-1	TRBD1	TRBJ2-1	CASHMDKGADNEQFF	TGCGCCAGCCATATGGACAAGGGGGCTGATAATGAGCAGTTCTTC
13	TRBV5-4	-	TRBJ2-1	CASSPDGMGEQFF	TGTGCCAGCAGCCCGGACGGGATGGGTGAGCAGTTCTTC
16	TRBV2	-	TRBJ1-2	CASQGSGRTTIWGYTF	TGTGCCAGCCAGGGGTCGGGCAGGACGACTATTTGGGGCTACACCTTC
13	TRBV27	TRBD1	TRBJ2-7	CASSLYKDREQYF	TGTGCCAGCAGTTTATATAAGGACAGGGAGCAGTACTTC
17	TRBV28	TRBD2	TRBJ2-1	CASSPPGLARSGNEQFF	TGTGCCAGCAGTCCACCTGGACTAGCCAGGAGCGGGAATGAGCAGTTCTTC
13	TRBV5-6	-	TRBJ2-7	CASSFTGSYEQYF	TGTGCCAGCAGCTTTACAGGGTCCTACGAGCAGTACTTC
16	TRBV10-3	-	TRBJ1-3	CAISAGRGGSGNTIYF	TGTGCCATCAGCGCAGGGAGGGGAGGGTCTGGAAACACCATATATTTT
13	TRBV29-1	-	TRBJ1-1	CSVEDRGLSEAFF	TGCAGCGTTGAAGACAGGGGTTTATCTGAAGCTTTCTTT
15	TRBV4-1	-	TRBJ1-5	CASSQEDSHRGPQHF	TGCGCCAGCAGCCAAGAGGACTCCCATCGGGGGCCCCAGCATTTT
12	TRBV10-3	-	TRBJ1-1	CAISESKGQAFF	TGTGCCATCAGTGAGTCGAAGGGGCAAGCTTTCTTT
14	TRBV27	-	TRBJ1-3	CASSSRSSGNTIYF	TGTGCCAGCAGTTCCCGGAGCTCTGGAAACACCATATATTTT
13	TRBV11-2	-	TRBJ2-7	CASSLNRFYEQYF	TGTGCCAGCAGCTTAAACAGGTTCTACGAGCAGTACTTC
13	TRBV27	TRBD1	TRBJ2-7	CASRGQGTYEQYF	TGTGCCAGCAGAGGACAGGGGACCTACGAGCAGTACTTC
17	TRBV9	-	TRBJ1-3	CASSTTEQGVGGNTIYF	TGTGCCAGCAGCACCACTGAACAGGGTGTGGGGGGAAACACCATATATTTT
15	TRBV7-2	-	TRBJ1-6	CASSLDFLEVSPLHF	TGTGCCAGCAGCTTAGATTTCCTGGAGGTTTCACCCCTCCACTTT
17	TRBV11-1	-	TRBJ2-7	CASSSHSWWDTSYEQYF	TGTGCCAGCAGCTCCCATAGCTGGTGGGACACCTCCTACGAGCAGTACTTC
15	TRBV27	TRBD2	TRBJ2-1	CASRAQREVLIEQFF	TGTGCCAGCAGGGCCCAGCGGGAGGTCCTGATTGAGCAGTTCTTC
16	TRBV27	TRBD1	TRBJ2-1	CASSTVGQGGGNEQFF	TGTGCCAGCAGTACTGTCGGACAGGGGGGAGGCAATGAGCAGTTCTTC
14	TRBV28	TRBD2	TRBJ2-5	CASSPALAVETQYF	TGTGCCAGCAGTCCAGCTCTAGCGGTAGAGACCCAGTACTTC
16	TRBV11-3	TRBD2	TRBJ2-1	CASSSPWRGEYNEQFF	TGTGCCAGCAGCTCCCCCTGGCGGGGGGAATACAATGAGCAGTTCTTC
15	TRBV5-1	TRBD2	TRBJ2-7	CASSLGGGGPNEQYF	TGCGCCAGCAGCTTGGGTGGGGGAGGGCCCAACGAGCAGTACTTC
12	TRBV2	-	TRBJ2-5	CASSEVAGTQYF	TGTGCCAGCAGTGAAGTGGCGGGGACCCAGTACTTC
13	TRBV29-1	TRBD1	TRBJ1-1	CSVFGTENTEAFF	TGCAGCGTTTTTGGGACAGAAAACACTGAAGCTTTCTTT
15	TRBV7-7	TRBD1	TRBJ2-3	CASSPGTGSADTQYF	TGTGCCAGCAGCCCAGGGACAGGGTCGGCAGATACGCAGTATTTT
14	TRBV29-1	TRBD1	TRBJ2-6	CSVDTGAGANVLTF	TGCAGCGTTGATACAGGGGCTGGGGCCAACGTCCTGACTTTC
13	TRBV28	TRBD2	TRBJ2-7	CASRAAGVYEQYF	TGTGCCAGCAGAGCAGCGGGGGTCTACGAGCAGTACTTC
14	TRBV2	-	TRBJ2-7	CASSGISVSYEQYF	TGTGCCAGCAGTGGAATAAGCGTCTCCTACGAGCAGTACTTC
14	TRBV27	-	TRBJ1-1	CASSSQQGNTEAFF	TGTGCCAGCAGTTCCCAACAGGGGAACACTGAAGCTTTCTTT
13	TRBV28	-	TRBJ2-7	CASSLSQGYEQYF	TGTGCCAGCAGTTTATCCCAGGGATACGAGCAGTACTTC
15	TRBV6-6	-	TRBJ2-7	CASSPVRGAAYEQYF	TGTGCCAGCAGTCCTGTCAGGGGGGCAGCCTACGAGCAGTACTTC
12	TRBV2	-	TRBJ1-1	CASILELTEAFF	TGTGCCAGCATTTTAGAACTTACTGAAGCTTTCTTT
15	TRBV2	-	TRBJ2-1	CASSDPAVNGNEQFF	TGTGCCAGCAGTGACCCAGCGGTAAATGGCAATGAGCAGTTCTTC
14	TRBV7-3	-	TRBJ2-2	CASSFRSDTGELFF	TGTGCCAGCAGCTTCCGATCGGACACCGGGGAGCTGTTTTTT
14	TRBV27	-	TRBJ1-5	CASSYIGGDQPQHF	TGTGCCAGCAGTTACATAGGGGGTGATCAGCCCCAGCATTTT
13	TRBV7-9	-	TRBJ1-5	CASSLVINQPQHF	TGTGCCAGCAGCTTAGTAATCAATCAGCCCCAGCATTTT
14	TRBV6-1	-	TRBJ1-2	CASSEGGAGYGYTF	TGTGCCAGCAGTGAAGGGGGCGCTGGGTATGGCTACACCTTC
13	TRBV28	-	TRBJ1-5	CASSLSGGQPQHF	TGTGCCAGCAGTTTGTCCGGAGGCCAGCCCCAGCATTTT
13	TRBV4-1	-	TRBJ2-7	CASSRVELYEQYF	TGCGCCAGCAGCCGAGTGGAGCTCTACGAGCAGTACTTC
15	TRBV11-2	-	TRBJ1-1	CASRRPRTGSTEAFF	TGTGCCAGCAGACGACCGAGAACGGGGAGCACTGAAGCTTTCTTT